The rows below give T cell receptor beta chains drawn from one sample of a study of T-cell memory formation after mild COVID-19. In TCRdb, the 5' RACE reads were re-called with MiXCR into one record per CDR3 protein. The sample consists of roughly 350,000 distinct CDR3 sequences, under 25% of them appearing once. Sequenced material: PBMCs or a T cell subset sorted from them (not recorded which). The receptors shown here come from an adult woman who had mild COVID-19 (a few samples of this study predate the infection). Cell type and time point are not known. Both conserved end residues are part of each CDR3. A D gene is named only where the DNA matches it firmly. Expanded clones are given a class, and other clones once, few, many or no size at all.

D: TRBD1; J: TRBJ1-1; V: TRBV3-1; size: many; CDR3: CASSPLLGGAVEAFF; DNA: TGTGCCAGCAGCCCCCTTTTAGGGGGCGCGGTTGAAGCTTTCTTT
D: -; J: TRBJ2-3; V: TRBV7-8; size: -; CDR3: CASSRDGASTDTQYF; DNA: TGTGCCAGCAGCCGGGACGGTGCTAGCACAGATACGCAGTATTTT
D: TRBD1; J: TRBJ1-4; V: TRBV7-9; size: -; CDR3: CASSFSGTGKEKLFF; DNA: TGTGCCAGCAGCTTTTCCGGGACAGGGAAGGAAAAACTGTTTTTT
D: -; J: TRBJ1-1; V: TRBV30; size: -; CDR3: CAWSVPFGGDTEAFF; DNA: TGTGCCTGGAGTGTACCCTTCGGGGGGGACACTGAAGCTTTCTTT
D: -; J: TRBJ1-2; V: TRBV3-1; size: -; CDR3: CASSQDYGAGDGYTF; DNA: TGTGCCAGCAGCCAAGATTACGGAGCAGGTGATGGCTACACCTTC
D: TRBD1; J: TRBJ2-7; V: TRBV10-3; size: many; CDR3: CAISEDRGRIEQYF; DNA: TGTGCCATCAGTGAAGACAGGGGGCGGATCGAGCAGTACTTC
D: -; J: TRBJ2-6; V: TRBV6-5; size: -; CDR3: CASSGGLGANVLTF; DNA: TGTGCCAGCAGTGGGGGGCTTGGGGCCAACGTCCTGACTTTC
D: -; J: TRBJ1-3; V: TRBV7-3; size: -; CDR3: CASSLQGPNSGNTIYF; DNA: TGTGCCAGCAGCTTACAGGGGCCAAACTCTGGAAACACCATATATTTT
D: TRBD2; J: TRBJ2-1; V: TRBV12-3/TRBV12-4; size: few; CDR3: CASTLGVAGVNEQFF; DNA: TGTGCCAGCACCTTAGGGGTAGCGGGGGTAAATGAGCAGTTCTTC
D: TRBD2; J: TRBJ2-3; V: TRBV7-2; size: -; CDR3: CASSLGSAGRGTDTQYF; DNA: TGTGCCAGCAGCTTAGGATCGGCGGGGAGGGGCACAGATACGCAGTATTTT
D: TRBD1; J: TRBJ1-6; V: TRBV4-2; size: -; CDR3: CASSQAQGQLANSPLHF; DNA: TGTGCCAGCAGCCAAGCTCAGGGACAGCTGGCGAATTCACCCCTCCACTTT
D: -; J: TRBJ2-2; V: TRBV29-1; size: many; CDR3: CSVVPQGRNTGELFF; DNA: TGCAGCGTTGTCCCGCAGGGGAGGAACACCGGGGAGCTGTTTTTT
D: -; J: TRBJ2-2; V: TRBV5-1; size: few; CDR3: CASSLDRTGELFF; DNA: TGCGCCAGCAGCCTGGACCGTACCGGGGAGCTGTTTTTT
D: -; J: TRBJ2-7; V: TRBV7-9; size: many; CDR3: CASSPAGSYEQYF; DNA: TGTGCCAGCAGCCCCGCAGGCTCCTACGAGCAGTACTTC
D: -; J: TRBJ2-1; V: TRBV24-1; size: -; CDR3: CATSDRAVGQFF; DNA: TGTGCCACCAGTGATCGGGCCGTCGGGCAGTTCTTC
D: TRBD2; J: TRBJ2-1; V: TRBV7-7; size: many; CDR3: CASSPGTSGNNEQFF; DNA: TGTGCTAGCAGTCCCGGGACTAGCGGCAACAATGAGCAGTTCTTC
D: TRBD2; J: TRBJ2-2; V: TRBV7-9; size: -; CDR3: CASRPAGGLWSGELFF; DNA: TGTGCCAGCAGACCAGCGGGAGGGCTCTGGTCCGGGGAGCTGTTTTTT
D: TRBD2; J: TRBJ2-7; V: TRBV3-1; size: -; CDR3: CASGKLAGGSEQYF; DNA: TGTGCCAGCGGCAAACTAGCGGGAGGCTCCGAGCAGTACTTC
D: -; J: TRBJ2-4; V: TRBV5-1; size: -; CDR3: CASTLGTVQYF; DNA: TGCGCCAGCACCCTAGGGACTGTTCAGTACTTC
D: -; J: TRBJ1-4; V: TRBV25-1; size: -; CDR3: CASSQREKLFF; DNA: TGTGCCAGCAGTCAACGAGAAAAACTGTTTTTT
D: TRBD2; J: TRBJ2-1; V: TRBV19; size: -; CDR3: CASSIASGGREVPRSSYNEQFF; DNA: TGTGCCAGTAGTATAGCGAGTGGTGGGCGGGAGGTCCCCAGGAGCTCCTACAATGAGCAGTTCTTC
D: TRBD1; J: TRBJ1-1; V: TRBV11-2; size: -; CDR3: CASSLIKGALKAFF; DNA: TGTGCCAGCAGCCTCATAAAGGGGGCGCTTAAAGCTTTCTTT
D: TRBD2; J: TRBJ2-7; V: TRBV7-2; size: -; CDR3: CASSLGTSGRRAYEQYF; DNA: TGTGCCAGCAGCTTAGGGACTAGCGGGAGGCGGGCCTACGAGCAGTACTTC
D: TRBD1; J: TRBJ1-1; V: TRBV12-3/TRBV12-4; size: few; CDR3: CASSLGDRGQRNTEAFF; DNA: TGTGCCAGCAGTTTAGGGGACAGGGGGCAGAGGAACACTGAAGCTTTCTTT
D: -; J: TRBJ1-6; V: TRBV3-1; size: few; CDR3: CASSQSNNSPLHF; DNA: TGTGCCAGCAGCCAAAGCAACAATTCACCCCTCCACTTT
D: -; J: TRBJ1-2; V: TRBV9; size: -; CDR3: CASRKGALDYGYTF; DNA: TGTGCCAGCAGGAAAGGGGCCCTTGACTATGGCTACACCTTC
D: -; J: TRBJ1-1; V: TRBV29-1; size: few; CDR3: CSVVRHLNTEAFF; DNA: TGCAGCGTTGTTCGCCACCTGAACACTGAAGCTTTCTTT
D: -; J: TRBJ1-1; V: TRBV4-1; size: once; CDR3: CASSQDPGIEAFF; DNA: TGCGCCAGCAGCCAAGATCCGGGGATTGAAGCTTTCTTT
D: TRBD1; J: TRBJ1-2; V: TRBV20-1; size: few; CDR3: CSARRTGANYGYTF; DNA: TGCAGTGCTAGGCGGACAGGGGCTAACTATGGCTACACCTTC
D: -; J: TRBJ1-2; V: TRBV4-3; size: many; CDR3: CASSQAPTGAYGYTF; DNA: TGCGCCAGCAGCCAAGCTCCCACAGGAGCCTATGGCTACACCTTC
D: TRBD2; J: TRBJ2-7; V: TRBV5-1; size: many; CDR3: CASSLEGGGSSYEQYF; DNA: TGCGCCAGCAGCTTGGAAGGCGGGGGGAGCTCCTACGAGCAGTACTTC
D: -; J: TRBJ1-1; V: TRBV6-6; size: -; CDR3: CASKGGGNTEAFF; DNA: TGTGCCAGCAAAGGTGGGGGGAACACTGAAGCTTTCTTT
D: -; J: TRBJ1-2; V: TRBV4-3; size: few; CDR3: CASSQIAGPNYGYTF; DNA: TGCGCCAGCAGCCAAATCGCAGGTCCTAACTATGGCTACACCTTC
D: TRBD1; J: TRBJ2-5; V: TRBV6-2/TRBV6-3; size: -; CDR3: CASTNPGQGETQYF; DNA: TGTGCCAGCACCAACCCCGGACAGGGGGAGACCCAGTACTTC
D: -; J: TRBJ2-3; V: TRBV9; size: -; CDR3: CASSVGNSFTDTQYF; DNA: TGTGCCAGCAGCGTAGGGAATTCATTCACAGATACGCAGTATTTT
D: TRBD2; J: TRBJ2-7; V: TRBV7-9; size: -; CDR3: CASSSSGRERPYEQYF; DNA: TGTGCCAGCAGCTCATCTGGGCGGGAGCGTCCCTACGAGCAGTACTTC
D: -; J: TRBJ1-5; V: TRBV5-5; size: -; CDR3: CASSYDSYSNQPQHF; DNA: TGTGCCAGCAGCTACGACAGTTATAGCAATCAGCCCCAGCATTTT
D: TRBD2; J: TRBJ2-7; V: TRBV20-1; size: few; CDR3: CSPKRDSYEQYF; DNA: TGCAGTCCGAAGCGGGACTCCTACGAGCAGTACTTC
D: -; J: TRBJ2-7; V: TRBV21-1; size: once; CDR3: CASKARARREQYF; DNA: TGTGCCAGCAAAGCCAGGGCGAGAAGGGAGCAGTACTTC
D: TRBD2; J: TRBJ2-3; V: TRBV20-1; size: few; CDR3: CSAPSSGRPTDTQYF; DNA: TGCAGTGCTCCTAGTAGCGGGAGGCCCACAGATACGCAGTATTTT
D: TRBD1; J: TRBJ2-3; V: TRBV9; size: many; CDR3: CASSSHWGQGPTDTQYF; DNA: TGTGCCAGCAGCTCCCATTGGGGACAGGGGCCCACAGATACGCAGTATTTT
D: -; J: TRBJ1-6; V: TRBV14; size: many; CDR3: CASSQHPPGYNSPLHF; DNA: TGTGCCAGCAGCCAACATCCACCCGGGTATAATTCACCCCTCCACTTT
D: TRBD2; J: TRBJ2-7; V: TRBV5-5; size: -; CDR3: CASSLYGGADVKYF; DNA: TGTGCCAGCAGCTTGTACGGGGGGGCAGACGTAAAGTACTTC
D: TRBD1; J: TRBJ1-2; V: TRBV19; size: once; CDR3: CASSPRQGGLYGYTF; DNA: TGTGCCAGTAGTCCACGACAGGGGGGACTCTATGGCTACACCTTC
D: TRBD2; J: TRBJ2-5; V: TRBV6-6; size: few; CDR3: CASRRTSGVAIWREETQYF; DNA: TGTGCCAGCAGGAGGACTAGCGGGGTTGCGATATGGCGGGAAGAGACCCAGTACTTC
D: -; J: TRBJ2-3; V: TRBV2; size: many; CDR3: CASSPRRVLSTDTQYF; DNA: TGTGCCAGCTCACCCAGGAGGGTCTTATCCACAGATACGCAGTATTTT
D: -; J: TRBJ1-2; V: TRBV19; size: few; CDR3: CASKRAPDPRDYGYTF; DNA: TGTGCCAGTAAACGGGCCCCGGACCCGAGGGACTATGGCTACACCTTC
D: TRBD2; J: TRBJ2-7; V: TRBV2; size: many; CDR3: CASRQTSGAYEQYF; DNA: TGTGCCAGCAGGCAGACTAGCGGAGCTTACGAGCAGTACTTC
D: TRBD2; J: TRBJ2-5; V: TRBV7-9; size: -; CDR3: CASSDGTSGGETQYF; DNA: TGTGCCAGCAGTGACGGGACTAGCGGCGGTGAGACCCAGTACTTC
D: -; J: TRBJ2-6; V: TRBV15; size: -; CDR3: CATSRDVQHSTGANVLTF; DNA: TGTGCCACCAGCAGAGATGTTCAGCATTCAACTGGGGCCAACGTCCTGACTTTC
D: TRBD2; J: TRBJ2-7; V: TRBV5-1; size: -; CDR3: CASSATSELGHEQYF; DNA: TGCGCCAGCAGCGCGACTAGCGAACTCGGCCACGAGCAGTACTTC
D: TRBD2; J: TRBJ2-1; V: TRBV9; size: -; CDR3: CASSVASGGAEQFF; DNA: TGTGCCAGCAGCGTAGCAAGCGGGGGTGCTGAGCAGTTCTTC
D: TRBD1; J: TRBJ2-7; V: TRBV20-1; size: -; CDR3: CSARPNRGGWIHEQYF; DNA: TGCAGTGCTAGACCTAACAGGGGCGGATGGATCCACGAGCAGTACTTC
D: -; J: TRBJ2-1; V: TRBV7-8; size: few; CDR3: CASSSPPEQFF; DNA: TGTGCCAGCAGCTCGCCTCCCGAGCAGTTCTTC
D: -; J: TRBJ1-2; V: TRBV14; size: -; CDR3: CASSSRGRGYGYTF; DNA: TGTGCCAGCAGCTCCCGAGGCCGTGGCTATGGCTACACCTTC
D: TRBD1; J: TRBJ1-2; V: TRBV11-2; size: -; CDR3: CASSSSGGDGYTF; DNA: TGTGCCAGCAGTTCCTCAGGGGGCGATGGCTACACCTTC
D: -; J: TRBJ1-6; V: TRBV3-1; size: many; CDR3: CASSQEGTGWNSPLHF; DNA: TGTGCCAGCAGCCAAGAGGGTACAGGGTGGAATTCACCCCTCCACTTT
D: TRBD2; J: TRBJ2-3; V: TRBV2; size: -; CDR3: CASSEGVAGLTDTQYF; DNA: TGTGCCAGCAGTGAGGGAGTAGCGGGACTCACAGATACGCAGTATTTT
D: TRBD2; J: TRBJ2-3; V: TRBV11-2; size: -; CDR3: CASSSLPIISGGRGTDTQYF; DNA: TGTGCCAGCAGCTCCCTTCCCATTATATCGGGGGGGCGAGGCACAGATACGCAGTATTTT